This T cell receptor (beta chain) was identified during a study of T cell changes during pregnancy in multiple sclerosis. Libraries were prepared by immunoSEQ multiplex PCR; TCRdb keeps only in-frame clonotypes and omits some of them. The sample records 30,000 to 40,000 clones, 91% being singletons. The source is a female donor in good health, enrolled as a control in a pregnancy study. The sequenced sample was CD4+ T cells from peripheral blood mononuclear cells, obtained in the third trimester of pregnancy.

This CDR3 is CASSATGVTNEKLFF. The CDR3 nucleotides are TGTGCCAGCAGTGCTACCGGGGTTACTAATGAAAAACTGTTTTTT. The rearrangement joins TRBV2 to TRBJ1-4; D is ambiguous. Germline-derived CDR1 and CDR2 are SNHLY and FYNNEI. Between the trimmed V and J ends, which lost 4 bases and 2 bases, there was a span of 11 bases. The CDR3 contains 15 residues.